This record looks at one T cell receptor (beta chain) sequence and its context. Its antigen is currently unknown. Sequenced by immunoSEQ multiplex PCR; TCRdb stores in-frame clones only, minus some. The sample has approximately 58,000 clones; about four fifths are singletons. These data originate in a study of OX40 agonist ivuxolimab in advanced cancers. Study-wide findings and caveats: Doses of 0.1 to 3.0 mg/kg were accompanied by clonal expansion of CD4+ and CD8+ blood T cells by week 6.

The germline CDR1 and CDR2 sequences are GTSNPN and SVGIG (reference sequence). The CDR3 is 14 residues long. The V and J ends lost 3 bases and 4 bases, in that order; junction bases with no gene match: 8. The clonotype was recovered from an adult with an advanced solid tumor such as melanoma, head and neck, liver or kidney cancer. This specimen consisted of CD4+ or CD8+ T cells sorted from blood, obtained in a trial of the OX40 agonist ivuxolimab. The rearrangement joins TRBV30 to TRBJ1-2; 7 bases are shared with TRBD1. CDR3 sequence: CAWSPGTEGYGYTF. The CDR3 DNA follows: TGTGCCTGGAGCCCCGGGACAGAGGGCTATGGCTACACCTTC.